This entry is about one T cell receptor (beta chain). Its target antigen remains unknown. There are no base qualities to consult, and no much larger clone falls within one base. These data belong to a study of blood T cell repertoires in COVID-19 (TCRdb year 2020). For context, the study as a whole: Samples covering the acute and convalescent phases of COVID-19 were provided by collaborators in the United States, Italy and Spain. Deeply sampled blood TCRbeta repertoires from subjects exposed to, actively infected with, or recovered from COVID-19 were included in the dataset. Where available, HLA class I and class II types were taken from metadata supplied by the sample provider and were not determined by assay-based typing. The repertoires were released in a freely available public database intended as a resource for research on the immune response to SARS-CoV-2. Samples were obtained from the ongoing ImmuneRACE study (first 160 participants) and from 950 to 1,500 subjects provided by 6 global collaborators. The prospective study material was composed of cDNA or gDNA derived from T cells, B-cell-depleted T cells, or PBMCs. Nearly every sample came with metadata listing a de-identified subject ID, COVID-19 status, age in years and sex. Overall study outcomes, separate from this receptor: How much clinical and demographic metadata was included differed by source and by participant, and the metadata was provided uncurated.

The immunoSEQ Assay, a bias-controlled multiplex PCR, was used to amplify TCRbeta CDR3 regions from genomic DNA. The study's own analysis went as follows. Nucleated cell counts per sample were estimated from amplification of reference gene primers within the assay. To quantify the absolute abundance of each unique TCRbeta CDR3 rearrangement, sequence reads were collapsed and filtered. For each sample, productive Simpson clonality was calculated as the square root of Simpson's diversity index across productive rearrangements. TCRdb re-hosts the immuneACCESS table, in-frame sequences only. Its copies lack some clones; in the studies checked, an unresolved V gene accounts for under half of them, and the cause for the rest is not known. Clonal size and the V and J genes are those of that table, whereas D and trimming came from the DNA. The sample yields roughly 260,000 clones; about 85% were counted once. Less than 5% of the sample is in the top ten clones.

Samples from volunteer blood donors who had recovered from COVID-19 were contributed by a second Seattle source. Collaborating institutions collected whole blood in K2EDTA tubes following their own protocols. For TCRbeta analysis, collaborators shipped samples as frozen whole blood, isolated PBMCs, or DNA extracted from either of those sample types. The CDR3 has 13 amino acids, counting the end cysteine and phenylalanine. Solely the CDR3 DNA is kept, with 39 bases framed from the first base. V loses 3 bases, J loses 3 bases, and the germline ends lie 9 bases apart. The chain links TRBV12-3 or TRBV12-4 with TRBJ2-7; the best D guess is TRBD1, with 5 bases matching. The specimen was peripheral blood. The receptor was derived from a man in his fifties or sixties who had recovered from COVID-19. The sequenced DNA: TGTGCCAGCAGTTTCCAGGGAAACTACGAGCAGTACTTC. Its coded protein is CASSFQGNYEQYF.